The 26 T cell receptor beta chains reported below all come from one sample, sequenced in a study of TIL therapy for anti-PD-1-resistant metastatic lung cancer. The time point here: pre-treatment sample, taken before nivolumab and TIL therapy. Pleural nodules or supraclavicular lymph nodes made up most of the excised metastases sampled. Sequencing used immunoSEQ v3. Sequencing was performed with immunoSEQ multiplex PCR; in TCRdb, only in-frame clones are kept and a portion is missing. Of approximately 87,000 clones in the sample, 50% to 70% were seen once. This specimen consisted of tumor tissue, obtained at baseline. The receptors come from a person aged 25 to 80 with non-small cell lung cancer.

V usage is TRBV4-3 and J usage is TRBJ2-1; D is uncertain. CDR3 size: 15 residues. Germline V gene sequence: CDR1 LGHNA, CDR2 YSLEER. Trimming cost V 0 bases and J 5 bases, with 11 bases left between them. CDR3 DNA sequence: TGCGCCAGCAGCCAAGATGTTAATCTGAACAATGAGCAGTTCTTC. It specifies CASSQDVNLNNEQFF.

The rearrangement joins TRBV5-1 to TRBJ1-1, with a possible D match to TRBD1 (6 bases). The CDR3 covers 15 residues. V was cut by 0 bases and J by 5 bases, with 14 bases left in between. Germline V gene lookup returns CDR1 SGHRS and CDR2 YFSETQ. CDR3 loop: CASSLEGTRFTEAFF. The CDR3 DNA is TGCGCCAGCAGCTTGGAGGGGACAAGGTTTACTGAAGCTTTCTTT.

The gene calls are TRBV29-1 and TRBJ1-3, with a tentative D call TRBD1 (6 bases). The V end lost 7 bases, the J end lost 0 bases, and 16 bases lay between the germline ends. The CDR3 has 15 residues. The germline V gene has CDR1 SQVTM and CDR2 ANQGSEA. The CDR3 spells CSAIWGGHSGNTIYF. The CDR3 bases are TGCAGCGCAATATGGGGGGGACACTCTGGAAACACCATATATTTT.

This clone was recorded many times. The chain links TRBV19 to TRBJ1-5, with TRBD1 identical over 7 bases. The CDR3 extends over 16 amino acids. Germline CDR1 LNHDA, CDR2 SQIVND (reference sequence). Unmatched junction bases numbered 13, after V lost 6 bases and J lost 5 bases. The CDR3 coding sequence is TGTGCCAGTAGATCTGGGAGGGTGACAGGGCATCAGCCCCAGCATTTT. Encoded protein: CASRSGRVTGHQPQHF.

V gene TRBV28 combines with J gene TRBJ2-2; 8 bases align to TRBD1. The trim removed 5 bases at V and 4 bases at J, leaving 9 bases unmatched. The CDR3 is 16 amino acids. Germline CDR1 MDHEN, CDR2 SYDVKM. The CDR3 DNA reads as TGTGCCAGCAGTACGTGGACAGGGAAGGGCACCGGGGAGCTGTTTTTT. Translating it yields CASSTWTGKGTGELFF.

This chain uses TRBV28 with TRBJ2-2; possibly TRBD1 for D (6 bases). Trimming took off 2 bases at V and 6 bases at J, with 10 bases between the two ends. Germline CDR1 and CDR2: MDHEN and SYDVKM. The CDR3 loop spans 14 amino acids. This CDR3 is CASSLQGWAGELFF. In nucleotides, the CDR3 is TGTGCCAGCAGTTTACAGGGGTGGGCCGGGGAGCTGTTTTTT.

This clone was counted between two and nine times. The chain recombines TRBV18 with TRBJ2-2; 12 bases are a match to TRBD2. CDR3 length: 16 residues. From germline, CDR1 is KGHSH and CDR2 LQKENI. Trimming cost V 4 bases and J 5 bases; bases outside gene matches: 5. The CDR3 nucleotides read TGTGCCAGCTCACGGACGACTAGCGGGAGTACCGGGGAGCTGTTTTTT. It codes for CASSRTTSGSTGELFF.

This clone came up a few times. This chain connects TRBV7-2 to TRBJ2-7; weak D call: TRBD1 (6 bases). CDR1 is SGHTA and CDR2 is FQGNSA in the germline V gene. Trimming pared 8 bases from V and 6 bases from J, leaving 20 bases between. This CDR3 spans 14 amino acids. CDR3 nucleotide sequence: TGTGCCAGCCTCCGACAGGTTGATGGGGCCGAGCAGTACTTC. It is translated as CASLRQVDGAEQYF.

This clone was observed once. The CDR3 reads CATARGQAYEQYF. DNA for the CDR3: TGTGCCACCGCCCGTGGACAGGCCTACGAGCAGTACTTC. The gene calls are TRBV6-5 and TRBJ2-7; 7 nucleotides match TRBD1. This CDR3 spans 13 amino acids. The V gene's germline CDR1 is MNHEY and CDR2 SVGAGI. V trimming: 10 bases; J trimming: 2 bases; junction bases outside the gene matches: 8.

This clone was observed a single time. Other nucleotide sequences from this sample produce the same CDR3. This chain uses TRBV5-1 with TRBJ2-5, with TRBD2 matching over 12 bases. The CDR3 runs 14 residues. The ends lost 1 base at V and 5 bases at J; junction bases unmatched: 0. Germline V gene lookup returns CDR1 SGHRS and CDR2 YFSETQ. This chain's CDR3 is CASSLTSGGETQYF. In DNA form, the CDR3 reads TGCGCCAGCAGCTTGACTAGCGGGGGGGAGACCCAGTACTTC.

This chain uses TRBV30 with TRBJ1-4; D gene unclear. The CDR3 extends over 13 amino acids. Trimming took off 4 bases at V and 0 bases at J, with 6 bases between the two ends. Germline V gene data show CDR1 as GTSNPN and CDR2 as SVGIG (reference sequence). CDR3 in amino acids: CAWTGPTNEKLFF. CDR3 coding DNA: TGTGCCTGGACAGGTCCAACTAATGAAAAACTGTTTTTT.

The chain carries TRBV28 and TRBJ1-2; D remains ambiguous. Trimming took 5 bases from V and 4 from J, leaving 14 bases between them. The CDR3 has 14 amino acids. Germline CDR1 is MDHEN and CDR2 is SYDVKM. CDR3: CASSIPTLGYGYTF. The CDR3 DNA reads as TGTGCCAGCAGTATCCCCACCTTGGGCTATGGCTACACCTTC.

This chain joins TRBV18 and TRBJ1-3; 7 bases are shared with TRBD1. Trimming removed 4 bases from V and 4 bases from J; junction bases left unmatched: 7. CDR1 and CDR2 (germline): KGHSH, LQKENI. The CDR3 sequence is 15 residues long. This CDR3 reads CASSLSDRDGNTIYF. The CDR3 DNA is TGTGCCAGCTCACTGAGTGACAGGGACGGAAACACCATATATTTT.

This chain uses TRBV28 with TRBJ1-6; tentative D call: TRBD1 (6 bases). With 6 bases removed from V and 10 bases from J, the gap between germline ends came to 16 bases. The CDR3 runs 14 residues. Germline V CDR1 and CDR2: MDHEN, SYDVKM. The CDR3 protein is CASSKRQEISPLHF. CDR3 sequence (DNA): TGTGCCAGCAGCAAAAGACAGGAAATCTCACCCCTCCACTTT.

The chain recombines TRBV4-1 with TRBJ1-5; the match to TRBD1 covers 8 bases. CDR3 length equals 17 residues. V lost 1 base, J lost 6 bases, and 11 bases stayed unmatched. The germline CDR1 and CDR2 sequences are MGHRA and YSYEKL. The CDR3 DNA is TGCGCCAGCAGCCAAGCTCTCGGACAGGGAATCGGTCAGCCCCAGCATTTT. This translates into CASSQALGQGIGQPQHF.

In this sample, this clone turned up a few times. The genes are TRBV2 and TRBJ1-5; D ambiguous. This CDR3 spans 14 amino acids. Trimming took off 3 bases at V and 0 bases at J, with 6 bases between the two ends. Germline CDR1 reads SNHLY; CDR2 reads FYNNEI. CDR3 DNA sequence: TGTGCCAGCAGTGACTTATTTAGCAATCAGCCCCAGCATTTT. Residues: CASSDLFSNQPQHF.

This clone was seen only a few times. The chain employs TRBV29-1 and TRBJ2-7; 9 positions agree with TRBD1. The V gene end was trimmed by 6 bases and the J gene end by 4 bases; junction bases not matched to a gene: 10. This CDR3 has 14 amino acids. Germline CDR1 reads SQVTM; CDR2 reads ANQGSEA. The CDR3 bases are TGCAGCGTGTCGGGGGGACAGGGTTTTTACGAGCAGTACTTC. As protein: CSVSGGQGFYEQYF.

This clone turned up a few times. V and J are TRBV9 and TRBJ1-5; the D is unclear. V was trimmed by 3 bases and J by 2 bases, leaving 12 bases between them. Germline CDR1 reads SGDLS; CDR2 reads YYNGEE. The CDR3 has 15 amino acids. The CDR3: CASSAGDLGNQPQHF. The CDR3 DNA is TGTGCCAGCAGCGCCGGGGATTTGGGCAATCAGCCCCAGCATTTT.

This chain joins TRBV15 and TRBJ2-5; D possibly uses TRBD1 or TRBD2 (5 bases each). The germline V gene has CDR1 LNHNV and CDR2 YYDKDF (reference sequence). Trimming left V 3 bases short and J 5 bases short, with 16 bases between. The length of the CDR3 is 15 residues. The CDR3 sequence is CATSRGEKAGETQYF. The CDR3 DNA reads TGTGCCACCAGCAGGGGGGAGAAAGCAGGGGAGACCCAGTACTTC.

The chain couples TRBV3-1 (or the pseudogene TRBV3-2) to TRBJ1-1; D is undetermined. CDR3 length: 15 residues. Germline V gene lookup returns CDR1 LGHDT and CDR2 YNNKEL (reference sequence). Trimming removed 3 bases from V and 3 bases from J, with 14 bases in between. The CDR3 bases are TGTGCCAGCAGCCACCCATCCCCAGGCGACACTGAAGCTTTCTTT. Protein sequence: CASSHPSPGDTEAFF.

This chain uses TRBV2 with TRBJ2-7; no definite D call. V was shortened by 4 bases and J by 3 bases, with 4 bases between the two germline ends. The germline V gene encodes CDR1 SNHLY and CDR2 FYNNEI. There are 11 residues in the CDR3. Written as DNA, the CDR3 is TGTGCCAGCAGTGTCGGCTACGAGCAGTACTTC. Its translation: CASSVGYEQYF.

CDR3 DNA: TGTGCCAGCAAGAAGGACGGGTCCTACGAGCAGTACTTC. Translating gives CASKKDGSYEQYF. The V and J genes are TRBV6-5 and TRBJ2-7; no definite D call. This CDR3 region has 13 residues. The V and J ends lost 7 bases and 1 base respectively, with 11 bases between them. Germline V gene lookup returns CDR1 MNHEY and CDR2 SVGAGI.

The chain employs TRBV18 and TRBJ1-5; D remains ambiguous. CDR3 size: 13 residues. The V and J ends lost 3 bases and 8 bases respectively, with 11 bases between them. Germline V CDR1 and CDR2: KGHSH, LQKENI. Here the CDR3 DNA reads TGTGCCAGCTCACCTGGGGTTCTTGAGCCCCAGCATTTT. Protein product: CASSPGVLEPQHF.

The gene calls are TRBV24-1 and TRBJ2-1; D may be TRBD2 (6 bases). CDR3 size: 16 residues. V lost 2 bases and J lost 0, with 10 bases in between. Germline lookup yields CDR1 KGHDR and CDR2 SFDVKD. As DNA, the CDR3 is TGTGCCACCAGTGATTGGGGAGCGGGCTCCTACAATGAGCAGTTCTTC. Its protein is CATSDWGAGSYNEQFF.

The J gene is TRBJ2-2, the V gene TRBV11-3, with 9 positions matching TRBD1. This CDR3 region has 16 residues. V gave up 6 bases and J gave up 5 bases; unmatched junction bases: 10. Germline CDR1 SGHNT, CDR2 YENEEA. CDR3 residues: CASSRGTGSYTGELFF. The CDR3 DNA is TGTGCCAGCAGTCGAGGGACAGGGAGTTATACCGGGGAGCTGTTTTTT.

This clone occurred once. CDR3 residues: CASSLAGGSPGTDTQYF. For the CDR3, the DNA is TGTGCCAGCAGCTTGGCCGGAGGGAGCCCCGGCACAGATACGCAGTATTTT. This chain joins TRBV5-6 and TRBJ2-3, with D tentatively TRBD2 (6 bases). The CDR3 is 17 residues long. Trimming shortened V by 0 bases and J by 1 base, and 15 bases separated the two germline ends. Germline CDR1 reads SGHDT; CDR2 reads YYEEEE.